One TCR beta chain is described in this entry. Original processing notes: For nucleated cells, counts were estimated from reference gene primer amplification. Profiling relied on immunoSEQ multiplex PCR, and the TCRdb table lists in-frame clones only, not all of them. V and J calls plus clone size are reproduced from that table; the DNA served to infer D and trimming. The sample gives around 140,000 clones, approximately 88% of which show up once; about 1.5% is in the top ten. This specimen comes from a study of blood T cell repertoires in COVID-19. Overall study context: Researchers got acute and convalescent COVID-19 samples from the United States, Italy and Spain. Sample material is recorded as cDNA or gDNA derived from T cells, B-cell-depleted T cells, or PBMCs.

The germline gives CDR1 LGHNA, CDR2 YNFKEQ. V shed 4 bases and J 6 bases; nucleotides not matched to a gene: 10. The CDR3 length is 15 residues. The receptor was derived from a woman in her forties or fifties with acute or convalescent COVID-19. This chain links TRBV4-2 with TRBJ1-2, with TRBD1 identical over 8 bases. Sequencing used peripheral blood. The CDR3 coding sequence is TGTGCCAGCAGCCCGGGACAGGTGGGGATTGATGGCTACACCTTC. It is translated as CASSPGQVGIDGYTF.